This record looks at one TCR beta chain sequence and its context. As yet, its antigen is unknown. These data belong to a study of T cell responses to AZD1222 COVID-19 vaccine. Study-level findings and limits: There were mostly white British donors and more females than males, and clonal diversity was possibly underestimated.

Here immunoSEQ multiplex PCR was the method, and the copy in TCRdb shows in-frame clones only, minus some. The data contain approximately 28,000 clones, approximately 90% of them singletons. With 1 base removed from V and 9 bases from J, the gap between germline ends came to 10 bases. Per the germline V gene, CDR1 is DFQATT and CDR2 is SNEGSKA (reference sequence). The CDR3 runs to 11 residues. The sequence was obtained from an adult who received the AZD1222 COVID-19 vaccine. V usage is TRBV20-1 and J usage is TRBJ2-7, with D uncertain. Here the sequenced sample was peripheral blood, taken 28 days after the second AZD1222 dose. The CDR3 reads CSARGSVVQYF. CDR3 DNA: TGCAGTGCTAGAGGGAGCGTGGTGCAGTACTTC.